This note documents a single T cell receptor beta chain sequence. This entry belongs to a study of blood T cells in healthy people across ages. A second PCR of about 7 to 11 cycles used a sample-barcoded 5' primer and a J-beta primer mix. Each CDR3 protein is one row after TCRdb ran MiXCR on the 5' RACE reads. The repertoire holds hundreds of thousands of distinct CDR3 sequences, about 42% seen once, with around 21% in the top ten. The material sequenced was blood. The clonotype comes from a man in his fifties or sixties in good health.

This chain's CDR3 is CASSPSGGYSGANVLTF. For the CDR3, the DNA is TGTGCCAGCAGCCCCTCAGGGGGATACTCTGGGGCCAACGTCCTGACTTTC. The V gene is TRBV14, the J gene TRBJ2-6, with 7 bases aligning to TRBD1. Trimming took 4 bases from V and 0 from J; bases not matched to a gene: 6. In germline, CDR1 is SGHDN, CDR2 FVKESK. The CDR3 consists of 17 residues.